This TCR beta chain was recorded in a study of blood T cell repertoires in COVID-19. The wider study: The samples span acute and convalescent COVID-19 from the United States, Italy and Spain. From T cells, B-cell-depleted T cells, or PBMCs came the material, which was cDNA or gDNA.

Authors' methods: Amplification of reference gene primers provided the estimated nucleated cell counts. The table came from immunoSEQ multiplex PCR; TCRdb's copy has only in-frame clones and leaves some out. V and J calls and clone size are those listed in that table; D and trimming were worked out from the DNA. The sample includes some 150,000 clones, roughly 90% of them seen just once. The CDR3 has 13 residues. V shed 0 bases and J shed 4 bases, with 7 bases lying between them. CDR1 is MNHEY and CDR2 is SMNVEV in the germline V gene (reference sequence). The clonotype originates from a human donor in a cohort sampled during active COVID-19. The rearrangement joins TRBV27 to TRBJ2-7; D unresolved. The specimen sequenced was peripheral blood. CDR3 in amino acids: CASSLSTGYEQYF. CDR3 coding DNA: TGTGCCAGCAGTTTATCGACGGGTTACGAGCAGTACTTC.